One T cell receptor beta chain is described in this entry. What this receptor recognizes is not known. Base qualities are not provided; no much larger clone lies one nucleotide away. The immunoSEQ hsTCRB v3.0 assay was used at survey level resolution to sequence the TRB variable region. The target sequencing depth for TRB was roughly 40,000-50,000 T-cell genomes per sample. An Illumina MiSeq with a v3 150-cycle kit was used to sequence the pooled TRB libraries. The original pipeline was this. Repertoire analysis was performed in R inside a reproducible Nextflow workflow that covered QC, data transformation and analysis. LymphoSeq2, an R package for exploring AIRR-Seq data, was used to implement custom analyses. A few samples yielding fewer than 5000 total TRB sequences were excluded, leaving roughly 200 analyzed HIV repertoires. Among the approximately 190 HIV repertoires that were kept, around 60 were collected before ART initiation and more than 120 were collected after ART initiation. Each repertoire was downsampled to 5000 TRB nucleotide sequences, and summary statistics were averaged across 100 downsampling iterations. The analysis kept only TRB sequences whose CDR3 regions were at least seven amino acids long. Diversity was assessed using a clonality score derived from Shannon entropy and using the Gini coefficient. Repertoire networks linked the top 5000 CDR3 amino acid sequences whenever two sequences differed by an edit distance of one. For TRB CDR3 amino acid sequences, GLIPH2 was used to predict antigen specificity groups and MHC restriction. To flag known CMV, EBV, HIV or tissue antigen associations, CDR3 amino acid sequences were matched against VDJdb and McPAS-TCR. Pre-ART, post-ART and control groups were compared with Wilcoxon signed-rank tests and Holm-Bonferroni correction. TCRdb took over this immuneACCESS table, retaining in-frame rearrangements with V and J assigned. Such tables are incomplete; in checked studies, under half of the missing clones stem from an unresolved V gene, and the remainder is unexplained. The DNA gave D and trimming, while V, J and clone size come from that table. This sample lists tens of thousands of clones; 81% were detected once. The ten largest clones add up to roughly an eighth of the sample.

To be included, a participant needed at least one PBMC sample from before ART initiation plus at least two post-ART samples. Every participant with HIV received treatment in the United States of America. Before DNA extraction, cryopreserved samples of about 0.95-11 million PBMC were thawed and washed. At the time of the earliest PBMC sample, participants with HIV were aged between roughly 20 and 54 years. PBMC samples were contributed by each participant from 1-4 timepoints before ART initiation and 2-8 timepoints after ART initiation, with a median of 7 samples. Serial HIV viral load, CD4+ T-cell count, ART history and demographic data were obtained for every participant. Genomic DNA was extracted from unsorted PBMC with a Qiagen kit on a QIAcube, processed in batches of 12 samples. These data are taken from a study of long-term antiretroviral therapy in people with HIV (dated by TCRdb to between 2020 and 2023). Looking at the study overall: The earliest samples were collected approximately a decade before the 2015 WHO recommendation for immediate ART, a period when ART was typically delayed until CD4 counts fell. Whether ART initiation and durable HIV suppression were associated with changes in peripheral blood TRB repertoire composition and diversity was tested in a retrospective serial study. The cohort contributed 150 to 200 cryopreserved PBMC samples from about 33 adults with confirmed HIV infection, collected serially over a mean of around 6 years (range 1-12). Among the 30 to 35 participants with HIV, about a dozen were female. No cross-contamination during QIAcube processing turned up in test extractions that ran a monoclonal T-cell line alongside some 34 polyclonal samples.

What the authors observed across the whole study: CDR3 length ranges in HIV repertoires were narrower than in controls, and network structure suggested an antigen-experienced repertoire with only a slight naive shift after ART. Starting ART was linked to a significant rise in TRB diversity, yet even with long-term ART the diversity remained significantly lower than in transplant donor controls. Unsorted PBMC were profiled instead of sorted CD4+ and CD8+ T cells because pre-ART samples had limited cell numbers. The samples span the years 2004 to 2017, and the ART regimens used may be less effective than current regimens. Expanded TRB clones identified before ART initiation dominated the repertoire across all time points, though the dominance fluctuated and decreased in many PLHIV after ART. Since PBMC availability was limited, sequencing covered only the TCR beta chain, with no alpha chain pairing. Inferences about post-ART repertoire changes were limited because no data were available on ART adherence, viral resistance or therapy changes.

The source was unsorted PBMCs, collected 0.1 years before starting antiretroviral therapy. This TCR was sampled from a middle-aged man with HIV.

The DNA sequence is as follows: TGCGCCAGCAGCCAATCGGGACTAGCGGGAGGGGGCACAGATACGCAGTATTTT. Its amino acids are CASSQSGLAGGGTDTQYF. This chain is built from TRBV4-1 and TRBJ2-3; the central 16 bases match TRBD2. Germline trimming: 2 bases from V, 1 base from J; junction bases outside gene matches: 3. CDR1 and CDR2 are drawn from the germline V gene: MGHRA, YSYEKL. Inclusive of the bounding cysteine and phenylalanine, the CDR3 is 18 residues long. Only the CDR3 DNA stays, 54 bases, in frame from base 1.